These 21 T cell receptor beta chains were sequenced from one sample in a study of cytomegalovirus exposure and HLA in healthy donors. Method: immunoSEQ multiplex PCR; TCRdb's copy keeps in-frame clones and lacks some. The data show approximately 150,000 clones, about 89% seen once. Sequenced material: PBMCs. These TCRs come from a woman between 18 and 29 years old in good health and CMV-seropositive.

This sequence joins TRBV18 and TRBJ2-2, with D perhaps matching TRBD2 (6 bases). The CDR3 has 15 amino acids. V was pared by 3 bases and J by 2 bases, with 10 bases between. The germline gives CDR1 KGHSH, CDR2 LQKENI. The CDR3 DNA reads TGTGCCAGCTCACCGGGCGGGACCAACACCGGGGAGCTGTTTTTT. It codes for CASSPGGTNTGELFF.

This clone was observed a single time. V and J are TRBV5-1 and TRBJ2-2, with unresolved D. The CDR3 loop spans 12 amino acids. Germline V CDR1 and CDR2: SGHRS, YFSETQ. V dropped 0 bases and J dropped 6 bases, with 3 bases sitting between them. In nucleotides, the CDR3 is TGCGCCAGCAGCTTGGCGGCCGGGGAGCTGTTTTTT. Its translation: CASSLAAGELFF.

This chain uses TRBV6-5 with TRBJ1-4; 7 nucleotides line up with TRBD1. CDR3 length equals 15 residues. V lost 5 bases and J lost 8; bases outside the gene matches: 11. Germline V lookup: CDR1 MNHEY, CDR2 SVGAGI. This chain's CDR3 is CASSRTGQLGEKLFF. CDR3 DNA: TGTGCCAGCAGTCGGACAGGCCAATTAGGGGAAAAACTGTTTTTT.

The chain is built from TRBV13 and TRBJ2-2; D might be TRBD2 (6 bases). Trimming pared 5 bases from V and 0 bases from J, leaving 13 bases between. Germline V gene data show CDR1 as PRHDT and CDR2 as FYEKMQ (reference sequence). This CDR3 region has 16 residues. The CDR3 protein is CASSPSGLSNTGELFF. CDR3 nucleotide sequence: TGTGCCAGCAGCCCATCGGGACTGTCGAACACCGGGGAGCTGTTTTTT.

This chain links TRBV5-6 with TRBJ2-7; 8 positions match TRBD2. The germline CDR1 and CDR2 sequences are SGHDT and YYEEEE. V lost 4 bases, J lost 4 bases, and 10 bases stayed unmatched. The CDR3 extends over 15 amino acids. CDR3 bases: TGTGCCAGCAGCCCTTCCCCGAGCGGGAGTTACGAGCAGTACTTC. It codes for CASSPSPSGSYEQYF.

The genes are TRBV28 and TRBJ2-2; D might be TRBD2 (5 bases). CDR1 and CDR2 (germline): MDHEN, SYDVKM. This CDR3 spans 15 amino acids. The germline V and J ends were trimmed by 6 bases and 5 bases, with 16 bases remaining between them. The CDR3 sequence is CASSPKEVWTGELFF. For the CDR3, the DNA is TGTGCCAGCAGCCCGAAGGAGGTGTGGACCGGGGAGCTGTTTTTT.

The chain couples TRBV7-3 to TRBJ2-1; D may be TRBD2 (5 bases). Trimming took off 5 bases at V and 0 bases at J, with 14 bases between the two ends. The CDR3 consists of 16 residues. CDR1 and CDR2 from the germline V gene are SGHTA and FQGTGA. The CDR3 DNA sequence: TGTGCCAGCAGCCCCTCCAGCGGCAGCTCCTACAATGAGCAGTTCTTC. As protein: CASSPSSGSSYNEQFF.

In the case of this clone: Other DNA sequences in this sample translate to the same CDR3. The rearrangement joins TRBV6-1 to TRBJ2-7, with 10 bases lining up with TRBD1. Germline values: CDR1 MNHNS, CDR2 SASEGT. V lost 6 bases to trimming and J lost 3 bases; unmatched junction nucleotides: 2. This CDR3 comprises 13 residues. DNA of the CDR3: TGTGCCAGCAGCCGGGACAGGGGCTACGAGCAGTACTTC. This translates into CASSRDRGYEQYF.

The V and J genes are TRBV28 and TRBJ2-1; tentative D call: TRBD1 (6 bases). V dropped 5 bases and J dropped 8 bases, with 16 bases sitting between them. The CDR3 runs to 14 residues. Germline V lookup: CDR1 MDHEN, CDR2 SYDVKM. CDR3 in DNA: TGTGCCAGCAGTCGAACAGGGATAATGGATGAGCAGTTCTTC. Amino acids: CASSRTGIMDEQFF.

V gene TRBV5-1 combines with J gene TRBJ2-2, with TRBD1 matching 8 bases. This CDR3 region has 15 residues. Per germline, CDR1 SGHRS and CDR2 YFSETQ. V trimming: 4 bases; J trimming: 5 bases; junction bases outside the gene matches: 7. The CDR3, as DNA: TGCGCCAGCAGCGGGACAGGAGGGAAAACCGGGGAGCTGTTTTTT. Amino acids: CASSGTGGKTGELFF.

This chain links TRBV18 with TRBJ1-1; a possible D gene is TRBD1 (6 bases). Germline CDR1 and CDR2: KGHSH and LQKENI. V lost 5 bases and J lost 0, with 13 bases in between. The CDR3 spans 15 residues. The CDR3 bases are TGTGCCAGCTCAGGCCGGGACACCGTGAACACTGAAGCTTTCTTT. Translation: CASSGRDTVNTEAFF.

The chain employs TRBV11-3 and TRBJ2-4, with D tentatively TRBD1 (6 bases). Germline V gene lookup returns CDR1 SGHNT and CDR2 YENEEA. Trimming removed 6 bases from V and 0 bases from J, with 15 bases in between. The length of the CDR3 is 16 residues. The CDR3 sequence: CASRPQGPLAKNIQYF. The CDR3 DNA follows: TGTGCCAGCAGACCACAGGGACCGCTAGCCAAAAACATTCAGTACTTC.

V gene TRBV15 combines with J gene TRBJ2-1; 12 bases agree with TRBD2. Germline loops: CDR1 LNHNV, CDR2 YYDKDF (reference sequence). Trimming took 0 bases from V and 8 from J; bases not matched to a gene: 5. The CDR3 totals 16 residues. The CDR3 DNA reads as TGTGCCACCAGCAGAGACCGCCTAGCGGGAGGGGATGAGCAGTTCTTC. Encoded protein: CATSRDRLAGGDEQFF.

The CDR3 reads CASSLVRGLSYEQYF. CDR3 DNA sequence: TGTGCCAGCAGCTTGGTAAGGGGTCTGTCCTACGAGCAGTACTTC. The rearrangement joins TRBV5-6 to TRBJ2-7; tentative D call: TRBD1 (5 bases). The CDR3 is 15 residues long. Germline V gene lookup returns CDR1 SGHDT and CDR2 YYEEEE. The ends were cut back, 0 bases at V and 1 base at J, with 11 bases in the middle.

J is TRBJ2-3 and V is TRBV6-1; TRBD2 matches at 9 bases. CDR1 and CDR2 (germline): MNHNS, SASEGT. The length of the CDR3 is 18 residues. V dropped 2 bases and J dropped 2; count of bases not matched to a gene: 11. The CDR3 here is CASSEKEVSGSYTDTQYF. The CDR3 bases are TGTGCCAGCAGTGAAAAAGAGGTTAGCGGGAGCTACACAGATACGCAGTATTTT.

This chain links TRBV11-3 with TRBJ2-1; possibly TRBD1 for D (5 bases). Germline V CDR1 and CDR2: SGHNT, YENEEA. The CDR3 is 15 residues long. V gave up 1 base and J gave up 3 bases, with 10 bases separating them. The CDR3 coding sequence is TGTGCCAGCAGCTTAGCTCCGGACAACTACAATGAGCAGTTCTTC. Its translation: CASSLAPDNYNEQFF.

The chain carries TRBV28 and TRBJ1-1, with D uncertain. The CDR3 has 16 residues. Trimming shortened V by 6 bases and J by 0 bases, and 17 bases separated the two germline ends. The germline gives CDR1 MDHEN, CDR2 SYDVKM. This CDR3 is CASSLTGLNMNTEAFF. The DNA of the CDR3 is TGTGCCAGCAGCCTCACCGGGTTAAACATGAACACTGAAGCTTTCTTT.

J is TRBJ2-7 and V is TRBV27, with TRBD2 as a possible D gene (6 bases). Between the trimmed V and J ends, which lost 0 bases and 5 bases, there was a span of 8 bases. Per the germline V gene, CDR1 is MNHEY and CDR2 is SMNVEV (reference sequence). This CDR3 has 13 residues. Here the CDR3 DNA reads TGTGCCAGCAGTTTATCAGGCGGGAACGAGCAGTACTTC. Amino acids: CASSLSGGNEQYF.

The chain couples TRBV28 to TRBJ1-5; D possibly corresponds to TRBD1 (6 bases). Trimming pared 6 bases from V and 0 bases from J, leaving 15 bases between. In germline, CDR1 is MDHEN, CDR2 SYDVKM. There are 16 residues in the CDR3. This chain's CDR3 is CASSFWTDISNQPQHF. The CDR3 coding sequence is TGTGCCAGCAGCTTCTGGACAGATATTAGCAATCAGCCCCAGCATTTT.

This chain uses TRBV4-3 with TRBJ2-3; 9 bases agree with TRBD1. V lost 4 bases to trimming and J lost 5 bases; unmatched junction nucleotides: 7. The V gene's germline CDR1 is LGHNA and CDR2 YSLEER. CDR3 size: 15 residues. This CDR3 is CASSRRDRDEDTQYF. Here the CDR3 DNA reads TGCGCCAGCAGCCGCCGGGACAGGGACGAAGATACGCAGTATTTT.

The chain links TRBV9 to TRBJ1-3; 7 nucleotides align to TRBD1. CDR3 length: 15 amino acids. Germline assignment: CDR1 SGDLS and CDR2 YYNGEE. The junction had 2 bases not matched to a gene; V was cut back by 2 bases and J by 0 bases. The CDR3 loop reads CASSVGQLSGNTIYF. The CDR3, as DNA: TGTGCCAGCAGCGTGGGACAGCTCTCTGGAAACACCATATATTTT.